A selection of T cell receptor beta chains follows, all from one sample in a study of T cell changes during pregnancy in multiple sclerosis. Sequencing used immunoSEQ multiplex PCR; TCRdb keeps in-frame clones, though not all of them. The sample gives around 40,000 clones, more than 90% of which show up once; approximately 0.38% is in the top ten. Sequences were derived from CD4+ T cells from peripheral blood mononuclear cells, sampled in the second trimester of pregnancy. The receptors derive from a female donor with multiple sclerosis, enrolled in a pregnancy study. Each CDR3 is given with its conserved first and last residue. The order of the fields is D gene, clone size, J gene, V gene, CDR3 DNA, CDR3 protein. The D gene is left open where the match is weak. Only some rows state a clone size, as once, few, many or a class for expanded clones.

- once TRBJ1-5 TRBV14 TGTGCCAGCAGCCATACAGGGTTGGGTCAGCCCCAGCATTTT CASSHTGLGQPQHF
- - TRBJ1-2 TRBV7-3 TGTGCCAGCAGCCCCAGGGGACGTAACGGCTACACCTTC CASSPRGRNGYTF
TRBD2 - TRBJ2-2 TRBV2 TGTGCCAGCAGGGAAAGCGGGGGGTCGTACACCGGGGAGCTGTTTTTT CASRESGGSYTGELFF
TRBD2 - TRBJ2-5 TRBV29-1 TGCAGCGTTCTCCAGCGGGGGGAAGAGACCCAGTACTTC CSVLQRGEETQYF
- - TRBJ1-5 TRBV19 TGTGCCAGTAGTATAAGGGAGGGGAAGCAGCCCCAGCATTTT CASSIREGKQPQHF
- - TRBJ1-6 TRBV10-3 TGTGCCATCCGGGATGGGGGACATAATAATTCACCCCTCCACTTT CAIRDGGHNNSPLHF
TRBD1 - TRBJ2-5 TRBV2 TGTGCCAGCAGTTACAGGGGCGGTCAAGAGACCCAGTACTTC CASSYRGGQETQYF
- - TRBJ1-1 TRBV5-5 TGTGCCAGCAGCTTCTCTCTGGGGAGGACTGAAGCTTTCTTT CASSFSLGRTEAFF
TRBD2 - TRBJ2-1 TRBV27 TGTGCCAGCAGTTTGAGTAAGAGGTCCGGGACTAGCGGGAGAGATGAGCAGTTCTTC CASSLSKRSGTSGRDEQFF
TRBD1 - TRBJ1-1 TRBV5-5 TGTGCCAGCAGCCAAGTCCCGGGACAGGGTGAAGCTTTCTTT CASSQVPGQGEAFF
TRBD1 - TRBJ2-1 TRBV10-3 TGTGCCATCAGTAAAACAGGGGGCGAGGATGAGCAGTTCTTC CAISKTGGEDEQFF
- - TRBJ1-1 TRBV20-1 TGCAGACAGAACATGAACACTGAAGCTTTCTTT CRQNMNTEAFF
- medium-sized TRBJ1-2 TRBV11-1 TGTGCCAGCAGCGCCAGGGAAACTAACTATGGCTACACCTTC CASSARETNYGYTF
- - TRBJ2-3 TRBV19 TGTGCCAGTAGTCCGGGGGGCGATGTGTTCCGGGATACGCAGTATTTT CASSPGGDVFRDTQYF
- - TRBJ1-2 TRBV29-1 TGCAGCGTTGAGGGAGTCAGGTTCACCTTC CSVEGVRFTF
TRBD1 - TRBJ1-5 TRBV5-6 TGTGCCAGCAGCAACCTACAGGGGGCGTATCAGCCCCAGCATTTT CASSNLQGAYQPQHF
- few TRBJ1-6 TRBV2 TGTGCCAGCAGTGCTGCCGCGAATTCACCCCTCCACTTT CASSAAANSPLHF
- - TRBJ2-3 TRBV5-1 TGCGCCAGCAGCTTTACAGCAACCACAGATACGCAGTATTTT CASSFTATTDTQYF
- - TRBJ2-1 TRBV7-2 TGTGCCAGCAGCTTAAGTCAGGTTGAGCAGTTCTTC CASSLSQVEQFF
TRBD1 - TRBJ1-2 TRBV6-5 TGTGCCAGCAGTGCTCCCGGGACAGGGGTTAGCGGCTACACCTTC CASSAPGTGVSGYTF
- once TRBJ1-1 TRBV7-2 TGTGCCAGCAGCCCCAACGGGCGGGGTACTCACACTGAAGCTTTCTTT CASSPNGRGTHTEAFF
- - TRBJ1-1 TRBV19 TGTGCCAGTAGTATTCCAGCGGGACTAGGGAACACTGAAGCTTTCTTT CASSIPAGLGNTEAFF
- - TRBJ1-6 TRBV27 TGTGCCAGCAGTTTCTCCCTTCGTGACATGATCAATTCACCCCTCCACTTT CASSFSLRDMINSPLHF
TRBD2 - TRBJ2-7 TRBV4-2 TGTGCCAGCAGCCAAGTGGCTAGCGGCTTCTCCTACGAGCAGTACTTC CASSQVASGFSYEQYF
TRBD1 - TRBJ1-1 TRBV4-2 TGTGCCAGCAGCCAGAGCAGTCAGGGGGAGCTTATTACTGAAGCTTTCTTT CASSQSSQGELITEAFF
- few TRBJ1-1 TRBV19 TGTGCCAGTAGTATTAACAGTTTATCCACTGAAGCTTTCTTT CASSINSLSTEAFF
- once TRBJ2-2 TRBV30 TGTGCCTGGAAAATAGGTCAGGCCGGGGAGCTGTTTTTT CAWKIGQAGELFF
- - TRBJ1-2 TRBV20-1 TGCAGTGCGTACTTCTATGGCTACACCTTC CSAYFYGYTF
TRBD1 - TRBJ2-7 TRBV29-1 TGCAGCGTTGTCTTTACTGCGGACAGGGAGTACGAGCAGTACTTC CSVVFTADREYEQYF
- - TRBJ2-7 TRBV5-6 TGTGCCAGCAGCTTGCAGGGACAACGCGAGCAGTACTTC CASSLQGQREQYF
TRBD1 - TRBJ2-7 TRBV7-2 TGTGCCAGCAGCTTAGTCCAGGGGGCGAGGTACGAGCAGTACTTC CASSLVQGARYEQYF
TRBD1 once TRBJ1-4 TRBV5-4 TGTGCCAGCAGCTTGGACAGGGGGCATGCAACTAATGAAAAACTGTTTTTT CASSLDRGHATNEKLFF
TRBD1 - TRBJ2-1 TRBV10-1 TGCGCCAGCACTCCGGGACAGGGTGGTCCCGAGCAGTTCTTC CASTPGQGGPEQFF
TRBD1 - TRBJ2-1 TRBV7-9 TGTGCCAGCAGCTTAGTGTGGGACAGGGGGGATGAGCAGTTCTTC CASSLVWDRGDEQFF
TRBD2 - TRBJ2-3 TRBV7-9 TGTGCCAGCAGCCCATTGCGTTTAGCGGGAGTGGGAGATACGCAGTATTTT CASSPLRLAGVGDTQYF
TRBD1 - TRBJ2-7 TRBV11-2 TGTGCCAGCAGGACCCCGGGACAGCGCTACGAGCAGTACTTC CASRTPGQRYEQYF
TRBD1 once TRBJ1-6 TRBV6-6 TGTGCCAGCAGTTACTCGACAGGGGCTAATTCACCCCTCCACTTT CASSYSTGANSPLHF
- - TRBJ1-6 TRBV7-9 TGTGCCAGCAGCTTAGAAGGGGGAGGGAATTCACCCCTCCACTTT CASSLEGGGNSPLHF
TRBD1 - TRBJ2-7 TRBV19 TGTGCCAGTAGTGGGTTTGGGACAGGGAGCGAAGACGAGCAGTACTTC CASSGFGTGSEDEQYF
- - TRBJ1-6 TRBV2 TGTGCCAGCAGAACCACAGGGAATTCACCCCTCCACTTT CASRTTGNSPLHF
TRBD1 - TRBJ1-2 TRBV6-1 TGTGCCAGCACTTTAGAGGGGGCCCTCTATGGCTACACCTTC CASTLEGALYGYTF
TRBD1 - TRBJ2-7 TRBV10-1 TGCGCCAGCAGTGCCCCGGGACAGGGGACCTACGAGCAGTACTTC CASSAPGQGTYEQYF
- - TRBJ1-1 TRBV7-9 TGTGCCAGCAGCGGGGGAAGAGGGGGAGCTTTCTTT CASSGGRGGAFF
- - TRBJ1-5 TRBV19 TGTGCCAGTAGATTGACAGGAGTACGGCGCCAGCCCCAGCATTTT CASRLTGVRRQPQHF
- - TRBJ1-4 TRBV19 TGTGCCAGTAGTTTATCGGGGAAGAATGAAAAACTGTTTTTT CASSLSGKNEKLFF
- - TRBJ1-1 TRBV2 TGTGCCAGCAGTGTGCGGGGACGGACTGAAGCTTTCTTT CASSVRGRTEAFF
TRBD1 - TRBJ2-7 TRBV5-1 TGCGCCAGCAGCATTCCGGGACAGGGTTCCGAGCAGTACTTC CASSIPGQGSEQYF
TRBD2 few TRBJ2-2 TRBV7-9 TGTGCCAGCAGCCCCCTCCAGGCGGGGGTCACCGGGGAGCTGTTTTTT CASSPLQAGVTGELFF
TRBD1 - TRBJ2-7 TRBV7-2 TGTGCCAGCAGCTTAGAGGGGACAGTTGTTCGCGAGCAGTACTTC CASSLEGTVVREQYF
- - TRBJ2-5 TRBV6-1 TGTGCCAGCTTGTGGCCTGAAGAGACCCAGTACTTC CASLWPEETQYF
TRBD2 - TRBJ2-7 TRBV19 TGTGCCAGTAGTCCCGGACCCGTGACTAGCGCACCCTACGAGCAGTACTTC CASSPGPVTSAPYEQYF